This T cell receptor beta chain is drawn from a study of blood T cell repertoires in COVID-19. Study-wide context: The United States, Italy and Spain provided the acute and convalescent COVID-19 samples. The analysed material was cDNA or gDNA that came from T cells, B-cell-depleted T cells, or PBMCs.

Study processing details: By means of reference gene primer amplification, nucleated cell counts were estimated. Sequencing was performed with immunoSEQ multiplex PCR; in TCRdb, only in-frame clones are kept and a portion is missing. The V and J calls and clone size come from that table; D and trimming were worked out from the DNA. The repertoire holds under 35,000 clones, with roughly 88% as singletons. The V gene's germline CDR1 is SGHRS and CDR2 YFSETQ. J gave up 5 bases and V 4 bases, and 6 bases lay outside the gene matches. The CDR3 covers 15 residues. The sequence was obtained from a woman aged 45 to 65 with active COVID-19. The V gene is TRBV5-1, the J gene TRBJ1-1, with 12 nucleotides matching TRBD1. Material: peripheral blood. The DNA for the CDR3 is TGCGCCAGCAGCCCAGGGGACAGGGGGCGGACTGAAGCTTTCTTT. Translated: CASSPGDRGRTEAFF.